The T cell receptor (beta chain) under discussion was sequenced for a study of blood T cell repertoires in COVID-19. Sequencing was performed with immunoSEQ multiplex PCR; in TCRdb, only in-frame clones are kept and a portion is missing. Of 95,000 to 150,000 clones listed, roughly 75% are singletons. The CDR3 is 14 residues long. Germline CDR1 and CDR2: MNHNY and SVGAGI (reference sequence). V lost 7 bases to trimming and J lost 0 bases, with 9 bases between them. The clonotype originates from a man in his fifties or sixties with active or convalescent COVID-19. This sequence joins TRBV6-6 and TRBJ2-2, with D unclear. Sequencing input: peripheral blood. The CDR3 here is CASNSLANTGELFF. The CDR3 DNA reads TGTGCCAGCAATAGTCTAGCGAACACCGGGGAGCTGTTTTTT.